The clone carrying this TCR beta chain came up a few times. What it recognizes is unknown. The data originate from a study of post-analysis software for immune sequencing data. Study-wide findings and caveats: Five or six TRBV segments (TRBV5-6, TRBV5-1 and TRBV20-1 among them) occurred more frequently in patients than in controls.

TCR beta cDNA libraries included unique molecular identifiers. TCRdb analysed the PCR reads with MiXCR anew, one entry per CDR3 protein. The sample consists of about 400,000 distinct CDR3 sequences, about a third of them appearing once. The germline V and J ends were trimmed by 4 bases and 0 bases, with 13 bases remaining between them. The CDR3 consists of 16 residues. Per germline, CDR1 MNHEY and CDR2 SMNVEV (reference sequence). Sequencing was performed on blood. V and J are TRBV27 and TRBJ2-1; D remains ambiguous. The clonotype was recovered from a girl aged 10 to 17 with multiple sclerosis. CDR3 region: CASSSQLISSYNEQFF. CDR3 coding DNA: TGTGCCAGCAGTTCCCAGCTTATAAGCTCCTACAATGAGCAGTTCTTC.